This TCR beta chain was recovered during a study of vaccination and CD4 T cells after COVID-19. The wider study: Sampling post-COVID took place a median about 95 days after diagnosis (range 35 to 161). Typically, post-vaccine samples were obtained a median approximately 72 days after dose two, within a range of 14 to 241.

Broader study findings: For convalescent patients, 304 of the 307 vaccine-specific clones analyzed were classified as spike mono-reactive.

The treatment denotes: approximately 9-day PBMC culture with coronavirus spike peptide pools or control peptides (ViraFEST assay). At the Johns Hopkins FTIC core, DNA taken from cultured CD4+ T cells was sequenced by way of the Oncomine TCR Beta short-read assay. TCRdb re-called the PCR reads through MiXCR, storing one row per CDR3 protein. This sample has around 12,000 distinct CDR3 sequences, with roughly 48% found just once. CDR3 size: 15 residues. The V gene end was trimmed by 3 bases and the J gene end by 5 bases; junction bases not matched to a gene: 8. Germline CDR1 SQVTM, CDR2 ANQGSEA. Concerning this clonotype: The antigen is not known.

The receptor was isolated from a human donor who had recovered from COVID-19. The sequenced sample consisted of CD4+ T cells from blood, cultured in vitro. V is TRBV29-1 and J is TRBJ2-3; 10 bases agree with TRBD2. In DNA, the CDR3 is TGCAGCGTTGAGGGTCGAGCGGGAGGGATAGATACGCAGTATTTT. This translates into CSVEGRAGGIDTQYF.